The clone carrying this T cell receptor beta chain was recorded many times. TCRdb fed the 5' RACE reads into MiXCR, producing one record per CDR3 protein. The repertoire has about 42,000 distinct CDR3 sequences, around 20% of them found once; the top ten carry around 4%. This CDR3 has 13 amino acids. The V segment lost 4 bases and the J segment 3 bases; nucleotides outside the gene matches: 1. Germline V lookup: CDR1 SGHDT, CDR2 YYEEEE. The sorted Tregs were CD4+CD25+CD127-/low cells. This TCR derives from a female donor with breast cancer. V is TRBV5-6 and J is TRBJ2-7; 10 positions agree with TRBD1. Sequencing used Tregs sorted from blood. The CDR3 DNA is TGTGCCAGCAGCGGGGACAGGGGCTACGAGCAGTACTTC. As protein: CASSGDRGYEQYF.